This TCR beta chain was retrieved from a study of CD8 T cells in ankylosing spondylitis. CDR1 is SGHVS, CDR2 FNYEAQ, per germline. The CDR3 contains 13 residues. V was pared by 10 bases and J by 3 bases, with 13 bases between. TCRdb reprocessed the 5' RACE reads with MiXCR, giving one entry per CDR3 protein. The sample yields 250,000 to 400,000 distinct CDR3 sequences, under 14% seen once. This clonotype was counted at least ten times. Sequenced material: blood, either unsorted or a sorted T cell fraction (not recorded which). The source of this sequence is a female donor with ankylosing spondylitis or in good health (not recorded which). The V gene is TRBV7-6, the J gene TRBJ2-1, with a possible D match to TRBD2 (5 bases). The CDR3 reads CATLGGHYNEQFF. CDR3 nucleotides: TGTGCCACTCTAGGCGGGCACTACAATGAGCAGTTCTTC. The full variable domain, completed using reference TRBV7-6 and TRBJ2-1, is GAGVSQSPRYKVTKRGQDVALRCDPISGHVSLYWYRQALGQGPEFLTYFNYEAQQDKSGLPNDRFSAERPEGSISTLTIQRTEQRDSAMYRCATLGGHYNEQFFGPGTRLTVL.